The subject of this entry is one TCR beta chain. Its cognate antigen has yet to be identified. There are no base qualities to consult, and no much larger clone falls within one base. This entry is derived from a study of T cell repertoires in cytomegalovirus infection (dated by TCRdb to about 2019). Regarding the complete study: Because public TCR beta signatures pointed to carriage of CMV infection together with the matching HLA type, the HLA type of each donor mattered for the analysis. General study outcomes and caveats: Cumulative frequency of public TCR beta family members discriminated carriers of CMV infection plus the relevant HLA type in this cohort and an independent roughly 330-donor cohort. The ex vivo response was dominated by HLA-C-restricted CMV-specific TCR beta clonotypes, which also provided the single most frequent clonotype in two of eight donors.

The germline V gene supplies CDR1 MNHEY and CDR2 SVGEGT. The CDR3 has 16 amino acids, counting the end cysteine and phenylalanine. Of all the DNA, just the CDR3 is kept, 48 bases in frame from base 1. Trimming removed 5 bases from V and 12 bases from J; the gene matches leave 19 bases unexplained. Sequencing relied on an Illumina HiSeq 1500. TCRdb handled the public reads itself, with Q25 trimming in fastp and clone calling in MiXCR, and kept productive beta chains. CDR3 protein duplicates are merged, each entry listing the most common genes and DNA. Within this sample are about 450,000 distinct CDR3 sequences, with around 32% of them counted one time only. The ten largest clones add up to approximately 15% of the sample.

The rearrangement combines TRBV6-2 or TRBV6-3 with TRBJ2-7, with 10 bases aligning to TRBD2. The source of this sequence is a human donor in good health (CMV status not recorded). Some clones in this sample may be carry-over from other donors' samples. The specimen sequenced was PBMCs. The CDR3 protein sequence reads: CASSTSKLAGTSRAYF. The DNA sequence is TGTGCCAGCAGTACCTCCAAACTAGCGGGGACCTCTCGGGCGTACTTC.